One and the same sample provided the 10 T cell receptor beta chains below, sequenced in a study of T cells in tuberculosis. Clones were read by immunoSEQ multiplex PCR, and TCRdb kept only the in-frame ones, dropping some. The table records 26,000 or so clones, around 89% of them present only once. Specimen: PBMCs. The receptors were sampled from a donor between 10 and 35 years old with latent tuberculosis or without tuberculosis infection.

This clone was counted once. This rearrangement joins TRBV28 to TRBJ2-7; the D gene is possibly TRBD1 (6 bases). CDR1 is MDHEN and CDR2 is SYDVKM in the germline V gene. This CDR3 is 15 amino acids long. Trimming shortened V by 2 bases and J by 1 base, and 12 bases separated the two germline ends. CDR3 sequence reads: CASSLMGAGSYEQYF. CDR3 DNA sequence: TGTGCCAGCAGTTTAATGGGGGCGGGTTCCTACGAGCAGTACTTC.

This sequence joins TRBV7-8 and TRBJ1-2; D not certain. This CDR3 comprises 12 residues. Per germline, CDR1 SGHVS and CDR2 FQNEAQ. The ends were cut back, 0 bases at V and 4 bases at J, with 3 bases in the middle. The CDR3 DNA sequence: TGTGCCAGCAGCTTAGCAGCCTATGGCTACACCTTC. Protein product: CASSLAAYGYTF.

V is TRBV7-9 and J is TRBJ1-2; D unclear. The CDR3 length is 14 residues. Per the germline V gene, CDR1 is SEHNR and CDR2 is FQNEAQ (reference sequence). V gave up 1 base and J gave up 8 bases, with 14 bases separating them. The CDR3: CASSLGVDSGGYTF. The CDR3 nucleotides are TGTGCCAGCAGCTTAGGCGTGGACTCCGGGGGCTACACCTTC.

A few counts support this clone. The rearrangement joins TRBV10-3 to TRBJ1-1, with 7 positions matching TRBD1. CDR3 length: 14 amino acids. V gave up 2 bases and J gave up 4 bases; unmatched junction bases: 4. In germline, CDR1 is ENHRY, CDR2 SYGVKD. CDR3 nucleotides: TGTGCCATCAGTGAGCAGGGGGTTGGCACTGAAGCTTTCTTT. The encoded protein is CAISEQGVGTEAFF.

The gene calls are TRBV4-1 and TRBJ2-1; 14 bases are a match to TRBD2. V lost 5 bases and J lost 1; bases outside the gene matches: 13. In germline, CDR1 is MGHRA, CDR2 YSYEKL. The CDR3 has 20 residues. Here the CDR3 reads CASSSPYGLAGGRSYNEQFF. CDR3 nucleotides: TGCGCCAGCAGCTCTCCCTATGGACTAGCGGGGGGCAGGTCCTACAATGAGCAGTTCTTC.

The chain couples TRBV28 to TRBJ2-5; 7 nucleotides align to TRBD1. With V trimmed by 6 bases and J by 3 bases, 4 bases remained unmatched. In germline, CDR1 is MDHEN, CDR2 SYDVKM. The CDR3 sequence is 13 residues long. The CDR3 is CASRLTGKETQYF. Here the CDR3 DNA reads TGTGCCAGCAGACTGACAGGGAAAGAGACCCAGTACTTC.

The chain combines TRBV27 with TRBJ1-6, with D possibly being TRBD1 (5 bases). The CDR3 length is 13 residues. Germline V gene data show CDR1 as MNHEY and CDR2 as SMNVEV (reference sequence). The V gene lost 7 bases and the J gene lost 8 bases, with 12 bases spanning the gap. This CDR3 is CASTPRRDSPLHF. CDR3 nucleotides: TGTGCCAGCACCCCACGCAGGGATTCACCCCTCCACTTT.

The chain uses TRBV4-3 and TRBJ2-7, with D perhaps TRBD2 (5 bases). This CDR3 has 14 amino acids. Germline assignment: CDR1 LGHNA and CDR2 YSLEER. The V gene lost 0 bases and the J gene lost 5 bases, with 11 bases spanning the gap. Written as DNA, the CDR3 is TGCGCCAGCAGCCAAGATTTAGGAGGTAACGAGCAGTACTTC. It is translated as CASSQDLGGNEQYF.

The chain recombines TRBV19 with TRBJ2-1; 10 bases map to TRBD1. With 10 bases clipped from V and 10 bases from J, the junction kept 13 bases outside the gene matches. CDR1 and CDR2 (germline): LNHDA, SQIVND (reference sequence). The CDR3 totals 14 residues. CDR3 residues: CATGQGDALMEQFF. CDR3 bases: TGTGCCACTGGACAGGGGGACGCTCTTATGGAGCAGTTCTTC.

V and J are TRBV19 and TRBJ1-3; D not resolved. Per germline, CDR1 LNHDA and CDR2 SQIVND (reference sequence). The CDR3 spans 15 residues. The ends were cut back, 6 bases at V and 2 bases at J, with 14 bases in the middle. Here the CDR3 DNA reads TGTGCCAGTAGCATCGGGGTGTCTCCTGGAAACACCATATATTTT. Amino acids: CASSIGVSPGNTIYF.